Below are 28 T cell receptor beta chains sequenced from a single sample in a study of CD8+CD57+ T cells in acquired aplastic anemia. Researchers used genomic DNA as the template to profile TCR beta VDJ and CDR3. From the reads, TCRdb called clonotypes with MiXCR, one entry per CDR3 protein. The sample yields approximately 270,000 distinct CDR3 sequences, roughly three fifths seen once. The source material was sorted CD4+, CD8+, or CD8+CD57+ T cells (not recorded which) from PBMCs. The receptor set was obtained from a human donor with severe aplastic anemia or a healthy control (not recorded which).

The chain joins TRBV5-1 to TRBJ2-7; D is possibly TRBD1 (6 bases). This CDR3 comprises 14 residues. Germline lookup yields CDR1 SGHRS and CDR2 YFSETQ. V lost 4 bases and J lost 1, with 12 bases in between. CDR3 in DNA: TGCGCCAGCAGCAATCGACAGGCGTCCTACGAGCAGTACTTC. Translating gives CASSNRQASYEQYF.

The V and J genes are TRBV7-9 and TRBJ1-1; TRBD1 matches 10 bases. Germline CDR1 and CDR2: SEHNR and FQNEAQ (reference sequence). CDR3 size: 16 residues. With 7 bases clipped from V and 4 bases from J, the junction kept 12 bases outside the gene matches. The CDR3 protein is CASISRGQGRSTEAFF. The CDR3 DNA follows: TGTGCCAGCATCAGCCGGGGACAGGGGAGGAGCACTGAAGCTTTCTTT.

The rearrangement joins TRBV24-1 to TRBJ2-1; D is ambiguous. Trimming took off 4 bases at V and 5 bases at J, with 8 bases between the two ends. The CDR3 has 13 amino acids. Germline CDR1 is KGHDR and CDR2 is SFDVKD. CDR3 region: CATSEHEHNEQFF. Here the CDR3 DNA reads TGTGCCACCAGTGAACATGAGCACAATGAGCAGTTCTTC.

This clonotype was counted once. The chain links TRBV9 to TRBJ2-7; TRBD1 might be the D (5 bases). Trimming cost V 2 bases and J 1 base, with 13 bases left between them. The CDR3 consists of 15 residues. The germline gives CDR1 SGDLS, CDR2 YYNGEE. The CDR3 DNA is TGTGCCAGCAGCGTCTCCGCAGGGATTTCCTACGAGCAGTACTTC. Its translation: CASSVSAGISYEQYF.

This clonotype came up once. The rearrangement uses TRBV20-1 and TRBJ2-7, with D perhaps TRBD1 or TRBD2 (7 bases each). V shed 6 bases and J shed 3 bases, with 24 bases lying between them. The CDR3 runs 16 residues. Germline CDR1 DFQATT, CDR2 SNEGSKA (reference sequence). In nucleotides, the CDR3 is TGCAGTGCCAGCAGGGGGGGGGGGACGGATGTCTACGAGCAGTACTTC. Translated, it gives CSASRGGGTDVYEQYF.

This clonotype was found many times. The chain combines TRBV19 with TRBJ1-3, with D maybe TRBD1 (6 bases). V dropped 8 bases and J dropped 4 bases, with 21 bases sitting between them. The CDR3 is made up of 16 amino acids. The V gene's germline CDR1 is LNHDA and CDR2 SQIVND (reference sequence). CDR3 loop: CASCYNRVSGGNTIYF. Written as DNA, the CDR3 is TGTGCCAGTTGTTACAACAGGGTTTCGGGCGGAAACACCATATATTTT.

This chain uses TRBV2 with TRBJ2-7, with TRBD1 matching 10 bases. Germline CDR1 SNHLY, CDR2 FYNNEI. This CDR3 contains 14 residues. J lost 5 bases, V lost 8 bases, and 9 bases had no gene match. CDR3 in amino acids: CASGTGQGPHEQYF. The CDR3 region has the DNA TGTGCCAGCGGTACGGGACAGGGGCCCCACGAGCAGTACTTC.

There are many counts of this clonotype. The chain recombines TRBV3-1 with TRBJ2-5, with TRBD2 matching over 7 bases. The CDR3 extends over 15 amino acids. Germline CDR1 LGHDT, CDR2 YNNKEL (reference sequence). J lost 5 bases, V lost 3 bases, and 9 bases had no gene match. CDR3 nucleotides: TGTGCCAGCAGCCACCCCGGGGGGAGCCGGGAGACCCAGTACTTC. It encodes CASSHPGGSRETQYF.

This clonotype was picked up a small number of times. V gene TRBV29-1 combines with J gene TRBJ2-1; D is unresolved. V gave up 6 bases and J gave up 2 bases, with 14 bases separating them. The CDR3 totals 14 residues. From germline, CDR1 is SQVTM and CDR2 ANQGSEA. The CDR3 sequence: CSVFTRSAYNEQFF. DNA for the CDR3: TGCAGCGTGTTTACGCGGTCAGCCTACAATGAGCAGTTCTTC.

The V gene is TRBV20-1, the J gene TRBJ2-7; 7 nucleotides agree with TRBD1. Unmatched junction bases numbered 14, after V lost 4 bases and J lost 2 bases. Germline V gene sequence: CDR1 DFQATT, CDR2 SNEGSKA (reference sequence). The CDR3 length is 16 residues. CDR3 nucleotide sequence: TGCAGTGCTATTGAGCCAATCGGGACAGTCCCCTACGAGCAGTACTTC. The encoded protein is CSAIEPIGTVPYEQYF.

This clonotype was recorded many times. The J gene is TRBJ2-1, the V gene TRBV5-6; TRBD2 aligns across 8 bases. The V gene's germline CDR1 is SGHDT and CDR2 YYEEEE. V was clipped by 3 bases and J by 7 bases; unmatched bases: 9. This CDR3 spans 15 amino acids. DNA for the CDR3: TGTGCCAGCAGCTCGCGGGGGGCCCTGGGGAATGAGCAGTTCTTC. Protein: CASSSRGALGNEQFF.

This sequence joins TRBV20-1 and TRBJ1-2; D is unclear. Looked up from germline, CDR1 is DFQATT and CDR2 is SNEGSKA (reference sequence). CDR3 length: 14 amino acids. V lost 0 bases, J lost 4 bases, and 12 bases lay in between. The DNA for the CDR3 is TGCAGTGCTAGAGATCATGACCGGTCCTATGGCTACACCTTC. Protein: CSARDHDRSYGYTF.

The V gene is TRBV7-3, the J gene TRBJ2-3; TRBD1 matches 11 bases. The CDR3 totals 16 residues. Trimming took 6 bases from V and 3 from J; bases not matched to a gene: 8. CDR1 and CDR2 from the germline V gene are SGHTA and FQGTGA. CDR3 residues: CASSLGTGGRTDTQYF. The DNA for the CDR3 is TGTGCCAGCAGTCTCGGGACAGGGGGAAGGACAGATACGCAGTATTTT.

This rearrangement joins TRBV20-1 to TRBJ1-5; D remains unclear. This CDR3 spans 13 amino acids. V gave up 3 bases and J gave up 5 bases, with 11 bases separating them. Germline V lookup: CDR1 DFQATT, CDR2 SNEGSKA (reference sequence). CDR3: CSASRRVDQPQHF. In DNA, the CDR3 is TGCAGTGCTAGCAGGAGGGTCGATCAGCCCCAGCATTTT.

This clonotype came up many times. The rearrangement uses TRBV6-1 and TRBJ2-4, with 12 bases matching TRBD2. The CDR3 sequence is 13 residues long. With V trimmed by 8 bases and J by 5 bases, 1 base remained unmatched. Germline assignment: CDR1 MNHNS and CDR2 SASEGT. CDR3 nucleotide sequence: TGTGCCAGCTGGACTAGCGGGGAAAACATTCAGTACTTC. This encodes CASWTSGENIQYF.

This clonotype has at least ten counts. The V gene is TRBV20-1, the J gene TRBJ2-7, with D possibly matching TRBD1 (6 bases). The CDR3 is 12 amino acids. V was trimmed by 6 bases and J by 5 bases, leaving 14 bases between them. Germline CDR1 DFQATT, CDR2 SNEGSKA (reference sequence). The CDR3 is CSAQGTFDEQYF. The CDR3 nucleotides are TGCAGTGCACAGGGCACGTTCGACGAGCAGTACTTC.

The rearrangement joins TRBV2 to TRBJ1-6, with 8 positions matching TRBD1. CDR3 length: 14 amino acids. J lost 10 bases, V lost 7 bases, and 9 bases had no gene match. CDR1 SNHLY and CDR2 FYNNEI come from the germline V gene. The CDR3 DNA sequence: TGTGCCAGCAAAAAGGGGACAGGAGCATCACCCCTCCACTTT. Amino acids: CASKKGTGASPLHF.

CDR3 sequence reads: CASSQAIRDTQYF. As DNA, the CDR3 is TGTGCCAGCAGCCAGGCTATCCGGGATACGCAGTATTTT. The V and J genes are TRBV14 and TRBJ2-3; D call uncertain. The CDR3 is 13 amino acids. Germline lookup yields CDR1 SGHDN and CDR2 FVKESK. Trimming shortened V by 3 bases and J by 6 bases, and 10 bases separated the two germline ends.

This sequence joins TRBV7-9 and TRBJ2-7; D remains ambiguous. V was cut by 7 bases and J by 6 bases, with 13 bases left in between. The CDR3 has 12 amino acids. Germline V lookup: CDR1 SEHNR, CDR2 FQNEAQ (reference sequence). The CDR3 nucleotides are TGTGCCAGCAAGGAACAGTCGGCCGAGCAGTACTTC. This gives the protein CASKEQSAEQYF.

This clonotype was observed at least ten times. This chain joins TRBV10-2 and TRBJ2-5; D is unclear. V shed 1 base and J shed 5 bases, with 11 bases lying between them. Germline CDR1 reads WSHSY; CDR2 reads SAAADI. The CDR3 extends over 14 amino acids. CDR3 region: CASSELRGEETQYF. In nucleotides, the CDR3 is TGCGCCAGCAGTGAGTTGCGAGGAGAGGAGACCCAGTACTTC.

The V and J genes are TRBV7-9 and TRBJ1-2; 10 nucleotides line up with TRBD1. CDR3 size: 15 residues. Germline CDR1 and CDR2: SEHNR and FQNEAQ (reference sequence). V dropped 4 bases and J dropped 11; count of bases not matched to a gene: 13. In DNA, the CDR3 is TGTGCCAGCAGCTCAACTCTAAGACAGGGGGCGGCTTACACCTTC. Translating it yields CASSSTLRQGAAYTF.

The J gene is TRBJ2-1, the V gene TRBV9, with 9 bases fitting TRBD1. CDR1 and CDR2 from the germline V gene are SGDLS and YYNGEE. Trimming at V came to 3 bases and at J to 3 bases, leaving 4 bases not matched to a gene. The CDR3 totals 15 residues. In DNA, the CDR3 is TGTGCCAGCAGCGAAGGACAGGGGTACTACAATGAGCAGTTCTTC. Translated: CASSEGQGYYNEQFF.

The chain is built from TRBV7-3 and TRBJ1-6; D gene unclear. Germline V gives CDR1 SGHTA, CDR2 FQGTGA. V was trimmed by 0 bases and J by 10 bases, leaving 10 bases between them. This CDR3 has 14 amino acids. The DNA for the CDR3 is TGTGCCAGCAGCTTAACGTGGGGTGGCTCACCCCTCCACTTT. It specifies CASSLTWGGSPLHF.

The V call is TRBV2, the J call TRBJ1-1, with TRBD1 matching 8 bases. The CDR3 extends over 14 amino acids. Germline-derived CDR1 and CDR2 are SNHLY and FYNNEI. V gave up 6 bases and J gave up 2 bases; unmatched junction bases: 5. The CDR3: CASRRDRGNTEAFF. Here the CDR3 DNA reads TGTGCCAGCAGAAGAGACAGGGGTAACACTGAAGCTTTCTTT.

The chain has TRBV10-3 and TRBJ1-1, with 10 nucleotides matching TRBD1. This CDR3 is 17 amino acids long. Germline values: CDR1 ENHRY, CDR2 SYGVKD. With V trimmed by 0 bases and J by 10 bases, 14 bases remained unmatched. The CDR3 region has the DNA TGTGCCATCAGTGAGTCGAGGACAGGGGGAAAGTTGGGGAGAGCTTTCTTT. This encodes CAISESRTGGKLGRAFF.

This clonotype was counted at least ten times. This chain connects TRBV20-1 to TRBJ2-3; no firm D call. The V end lost 4 bases, the J end lost 11 bases, and 10 bases lay between the germline ends. Per the germline V gene, CDR1 is DFQATT and CDR2 is SNEGSKA (reference sequence). The CDR3 contains 10 residues. The CDR3 nucleotides are TGCAGTGCTAACTACAATGAGCAGTATTTT. Its translation: CSANYNEQYF.

The chain links TRBV15 to TRBJ2-2, with D perhaps matching TRBD1 or TRBD2 (5 bases each). The V gene's germline CDR1 is LNHNV and CDR2 YYDKDF (reference sequence). The ends were cut back, 4 bases at V and 8 bases at J, with 17 bases in the middle. The CDR3 spans 15 residues. The CDR3 coding sequence is TGTGCCACCAGCACGTATGGGGGTTCTTCTGGGGAGCTGTTTTTT. Translating gives CATSTYGGSSGELFF.

The chain joins TRBV5-6 to TRBJ2-3, with D unclear. Germline loops: CDR1 SGHDT, CDR2 YYEEEE. Trimming removed 4 bases from V and 6 bases from J, with 12 bases in between. This CDR3 region has 13 residues. Here the CDR3 reads CASSRPLLDTQYF. The CDR3 coding sequence is TGTGCCAGCAGCCGTCCCCTGTTGGATACGCAGTATTTT.